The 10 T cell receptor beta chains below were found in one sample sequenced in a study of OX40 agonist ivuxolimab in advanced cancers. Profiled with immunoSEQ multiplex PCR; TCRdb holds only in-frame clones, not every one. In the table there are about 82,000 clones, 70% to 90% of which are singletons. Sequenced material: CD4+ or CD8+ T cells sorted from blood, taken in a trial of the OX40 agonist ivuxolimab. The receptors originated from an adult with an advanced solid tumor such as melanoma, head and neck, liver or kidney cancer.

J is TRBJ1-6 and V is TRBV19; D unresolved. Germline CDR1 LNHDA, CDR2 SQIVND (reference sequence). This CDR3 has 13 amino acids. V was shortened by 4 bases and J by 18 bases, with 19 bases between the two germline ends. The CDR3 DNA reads TGTGCCAGTAGTAGGGCGCAAGAGGGCCCATACCACTTT. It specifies CASSRAQEGPYHF.

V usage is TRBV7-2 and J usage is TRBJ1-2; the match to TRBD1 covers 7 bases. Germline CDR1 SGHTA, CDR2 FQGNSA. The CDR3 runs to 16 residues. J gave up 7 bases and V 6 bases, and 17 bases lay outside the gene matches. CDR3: CASRPPGQRIPFGYTF. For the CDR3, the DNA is TGTGCCAGCAGACCCCCGGGACAGAGGATCCCTTTTGGCTACACCTTC.

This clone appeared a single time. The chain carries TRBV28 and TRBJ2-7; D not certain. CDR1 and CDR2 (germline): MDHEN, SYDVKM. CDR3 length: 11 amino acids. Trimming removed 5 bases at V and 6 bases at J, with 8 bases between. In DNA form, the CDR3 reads TGTGCCAGCAGTCAACGACGCGAGCAGTACTTC. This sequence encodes CASSQRREQYF.

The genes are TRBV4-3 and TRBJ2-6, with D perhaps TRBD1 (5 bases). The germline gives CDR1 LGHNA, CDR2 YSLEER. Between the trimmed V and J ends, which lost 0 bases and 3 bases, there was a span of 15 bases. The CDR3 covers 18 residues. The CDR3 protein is CASSQDPGNLDGANVLTF. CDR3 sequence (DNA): TGCGCCAGCAGCCAAGATCCAGGGAATCTAGATGGGGCCAACGTCCTGACTTTC.

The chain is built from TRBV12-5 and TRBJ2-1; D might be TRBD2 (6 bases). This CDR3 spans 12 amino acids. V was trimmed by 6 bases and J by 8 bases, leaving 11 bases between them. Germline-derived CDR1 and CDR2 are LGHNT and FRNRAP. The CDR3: CASGFRRDEQFF. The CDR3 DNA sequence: TGTGCTAGTGGGTTTCGGAGGGATGAGCAGTTCTTC.

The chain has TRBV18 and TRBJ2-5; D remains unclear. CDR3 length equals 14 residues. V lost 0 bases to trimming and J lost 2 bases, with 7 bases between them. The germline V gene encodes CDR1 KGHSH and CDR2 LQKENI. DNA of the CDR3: TGTGCCAGCTCACCACCGCCCTCACAAGAGACCCAGTACTTC. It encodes CASSPPPSQETQYF.

The CDR3 sequence: CASRPGQGYTEAFF. Written as DNA, the CDR3 is TGTGCCAGCAGACCGGGACAGGGTTACACTGAAGCTTTCTTT. The rearrangement joins TRBV27 to TRBJ1-1, with 9 bases fitting TRBD1. CDR3 size: 14 residues. CDR1 is MNHEY, CDR2 SMNVEV, per germline (reference sequence). V shed 6 bases and J 3 bases; nucleotides not matched to a gene: 5.

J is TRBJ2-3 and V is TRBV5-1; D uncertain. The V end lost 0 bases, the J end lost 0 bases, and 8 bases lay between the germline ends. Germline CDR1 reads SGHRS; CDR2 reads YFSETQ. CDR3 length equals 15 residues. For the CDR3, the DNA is TGCGCCAGCAGCTTGGGACCAAGCAGCACAGATACGCAGTATTTT. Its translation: CASSLGPSSTDTQYF.

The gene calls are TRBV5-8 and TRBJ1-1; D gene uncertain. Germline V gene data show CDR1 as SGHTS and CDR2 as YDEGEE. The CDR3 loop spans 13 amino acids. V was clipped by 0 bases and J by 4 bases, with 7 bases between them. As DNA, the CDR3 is TGTGCCAGCAGCTTGGTGGGGAGCACTGAAGCTTTCTTT. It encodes CASSLVGSTEAFF. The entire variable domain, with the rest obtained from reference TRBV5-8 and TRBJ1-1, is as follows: EAGVTQSPTHLIKTRGQQATLRCSPISGHTSVYWYQQALGLGLQFLLWYDEGEERNRGNFPPRFSGRQFPNYSSELNVNALELEDSALYLCASSLVGSTEAFFGQGTRLTVV.

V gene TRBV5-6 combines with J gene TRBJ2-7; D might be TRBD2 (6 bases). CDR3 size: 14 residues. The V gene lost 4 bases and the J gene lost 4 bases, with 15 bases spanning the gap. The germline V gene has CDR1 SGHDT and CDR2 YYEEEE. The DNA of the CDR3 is TGTGCCAGCAGCCTAACTAGCTTCGGTTACGAGCAGTACTTC. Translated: CASSLTSFGYEQYF.